A single sample is the source of the 27 T cell receptor beta chains below, sequenced in a study of blood T cell repertoires in COVID-19. The data were produced by immunoSEQ multiplex PCR, yet TCRdb's version contains in-frame clones alone and is incomplete. The sample has approximately 68,000 clones, 65% to 90% seen once. What was sequenced was peripheral blood. All receptors derive from a man older than 75 with active COVID-19.

The sample holds one count of this clone. CDR3 protein: CASSLVAGGGYGYTF. CDR3 coding DNA: TGTGCCAGCAGCTTAGTGGCAGGGGGCGGCTATGGCTACACCTTC. The rearrangement uses TRBV7-9 and TRBJ1-2; 8 bases map to TRBD1. The length of the CDR3 is 15 residues. Germline assignment: CDR1 SEHNR and CDR2 FQNEAQ (reference sequence). Trimming at V came to 1 base and at J to 4 bases, leaving 5 bases not matched to a gene.

The gene calls are TRBV7-8 and TRBJ2-1, with 8 bases lining up with TRBD1. CDR1 is SGHVS and CDR2 is FQNEAQ in the germline V gene. J gave up 9 bases and V 8 bases, and 15 bases lay outside the gene matches. The CDR3 consists of 15 residues. The CDR3 DNA reads TGTGCCAGCCGACTTGCACAGGGGGTAGAGGGTGAGCAGTTCTTC. It yields the protein CASRLAQGVEGEQFF.

This clone was seen ten or more times. This chain links TRBV11-2 with TRBJ2-5, with TRBD2 identical over 7 bases. This CDR3 comprises 14 residues. Losses at the gene ends were 5 bases for V and 2 bases for J; bases not matched to a gene: 5. Germline V gene data show CDR1 as SGHAT and CDR2 as FQNNGV. Here the CDR3 DNA reads TGTGCCAGCAGCCCAGAGGGACTACAAGAGACCCAGTACTTC. This sequence encodes CASSPEGLQETQYF.

This chain connects TRBV6-6 to TRBJ1-2; D unclear. CDR1 MNHNY and CDR2 SVGAGI come from the germline V gene (reference sequence). The CDR3 is 13 amino acids. The V end lost 6 bases, the J end lost 2 bases, and 10 bases lay between the germline ends. CDR3 residues: CASRILENYGYTF. CDR3 bases: TGTGCCAGCAGAATTCTGGAGAACTATGGCTACACCTTC.

This clone was recorded a few times. The chain combines TRBV11-2 with TRBJ2-1, with D unresolved. Trimming removed 0 bases from V and 6 bases from J, with 12 bases in between. There are 15 residues in the CDR3. Germline CDR1 reads SGHAT; CDR2 reads FQNNGV. The CDR3 loop reads CASSLDFGSGNEQFF. The CDR3 DNA is TGTGCCAGCAGCTTAGATTTTGGGTCGGGCAATGAGCAGTTCTTC.

The rearrangement joins TRBV20-1 to TRBJ2-5; D not resolved. V lost 8 bases, J lost 3 bases, and 7 bases lay in between. Germline V lookup: CDR1 DFQATT, CDR2 SNEGSKA (reference sequence). The CDR3 is made up of 10 amino acids. The CDR3 sequence is CSWQKETQYF. CDR3 nucleotides: TGCAGTTGGCAGAAAGAGACCCAGTACTTC.

This chain connects TRBV7-2 to TRBJ2-5, with TRBD2 matching 10 bases. V gave up 4 bases and J gave up 1 base; unmatched junction bases: 6. The CDR3 is made up of 16 amino acids. Germline CDR1 SGHTA, CDR2 FQGNSA. DNA for the CDR3: TGTGCCAGCAGCTCACCGGGACTAGCGAGCCAAGAGACCCAGTACTTC. Amino acid sequence: CASSSPGLASQETQYF.

For the CDR3, the DNA is TGTGCCAGCAGCTCCGTAGGACAGGCTACCTACGAGCAGTACTTC. Its protein product is CASSSVGQATYEQYF. The chain has TRBV11-2 and TRBJ2-7; 7 nucleotides align to TRBD1. This CDR3 is built from 15 residues. CDR1 SGHAT and CDR2 FQNNGV come from the germline V gene. The J segment lost 2 bases and the V segment lost 4 bases, leaving 8 bases of the junction unmatched.

The V call is TRBV18, the J call TRBJ2-2; possible D gene TRBD1, 5 bases. Between the trimmed V and J ends, which lost 0 bases and 3 bases, there was a span of 8 bases. Germline assignment: CDR1 KGHSH and CDR2 LQKENI. The CDR3 is 15 residues long. The CDR3 region has the DNA TGTGCCAGCTCACCACCGGTCAGGGACACCGGGGAGCTGTTTTTT. It translates to CASSPPVRDTGELFF.

CDR3 region: CASGFAGGNEQFF. The CDR3 DNA follows: TGTGCTAGTGGTTTTGCGGGAGGCAATGAGCAGTTCTTC. This chain connects TRBV12-5 to TRBJ2-1; 8 bases are shared with TRBD2. With 3 bases clipped from V and 6 bases from J, the junction kept 1 base outside the gene matches. Germline values: CDR1 LGHNT, CDR2 FRNRAP. This CDR3 region has 13 residues. The entire variable domain, with the rest obtained from reference TRBV12-5 and TRBJ2-1, is as follows: DARVTQTPRHKVTEMGQEVTMRCQPILGHNTVFWYRQTMMQGLELLAYFRNRAPLDDSGMPKDRFSAEMPDATLATLKIQPSEPRDSAVYFCASGFAGGNEQFFGPGTRLTVL.

The genes are TRBV7-7 and TRBJ2-5, with D tentatively TRBD2 (6 bases). The CDR3 has 13 amino acids. The germline CDR1 and CDR2 sequences are SSHAT and FNYEAQ (reference sequence). Trimming shortened V by 4 bases and J by 7 bases, and 13 bases separated the two germline ends. The CDR3 DNA follows: TGTGCCAGCAGCTCAACGCAGGGAGGGACCCAGTACTTC. This gives the protein CASSSTQGGTQYF.

The chain employs TRBV5-6 and TRBJ2-2, with D perhaps TRBD1 (5 bases). V shed 1 base and J shed 6 bases, with 7 bases lying between them. The V gene's germline CDR1 is SGHDT and CDR2 YYEEEE. The CDR3 covers 13 residues. This CDR3 reads CASSLWGSGELFF. CDR3 nucleotide sequence: TGTGCCAGCAGCTTGTGGGGCTCCGGGGAGCTGTTTTTT.

The rearrangement uses TRBV28 and TRBJ1-6, with no clear D. The CDR3 is 14 residues long. V lost 7 bases to trimming and J lost 9 bases, with 16 bases between them. Germline loops: CDR1 MDHEN, CDR2 SYDVKM. CDR3 amino acids: CASIAGRMGSPLHF. DNA for the CDR3: TGTGCCAGCATCGCGGGCAGGATGGGTTCACCCCTCCACTTT.

This clone was seen more than once but under ten times. The chain carries TRBV30 and TRBJ1-1, with D possibly TRBD1 on 6 matching bases. With 7 bases removed from V and 5 bases from J, the gap between germline ends came to 23 bases. Germline V CDR1 and CDR2: GTSNPN, SVGIG (reference sequence). This CDR3 has 15 residues. This CDR3 is CASDSQGRGRTEAFF. The CDR3 DNA sequence: TGTGCCTCGGACTCTCAGGGGAGGGGTCGGACTGAAGCTTTCTTT.

The chain uses TRBV6-2 or TRBV6-3 and TRBJ1-5; D not resolved. Germline V gene sequence: CDR1 MNHEY, CDR2 SVGEGT. The CDR3 loop spans 16 amino acids. Trimming removed 6 bases at V and 0 bases at J, with 15 bases between. The CDR3 bases are TGTGCCAGCAGCCCATCAACCCGAGGTAGCAATCAGCCCCAGCATTTT. Translated, it gives CASSPSTRGSNQPQHF.

This sequence joins TRBV21-1 and TRBJ2-1; the D call of TRBD1 is as the table states it, not checked on the DNA. TRBV21-1 is a pseudogene. There are 11 residues in the CDR3. CDR3 amino acids: CASSRGHGQFF. The CDR3 DNA is TGTGCCAGCAGCAGGGGCCATGGGCAGTTCTTC.

This chain links TRBV6-5 with TRBJ2-1; TRBD1 matches at 8 bases. Trimming removed 6 bases from V and 3 bases from J; junction bases left unmatched: 7. This CDR3 is 15 amino acids long. Germline assignment: CDR1 MNHEY and CDR2 SVGAGI. As DNA, the CDR3 is TGTGCCAGCAGCCAAGACAGGGGTAGCTACAATGAGCAGTTCTTC. Translating gives CASSQDRGSYNEQFF.

The chain combines TRBV29-1 with TRBJ2-3; D call uncertain. This CDR3 is built from 14 residues. Germline values: CDR1 SQVTM, CDR2 ANQGSEA. Trimming cost V 4 bases and J 0 bases, with 11 bases left between them. DNA of the CDR3: TGCAGCGTTGGGGCGCCTCCTAGCACAGATACGCAGTATTTT. It specifies CSVGAPPSTDTQYF.

This sequence joins TRBV18 and TRBJ2-2; unclear D gene. Germline assignment: CDR1 KGHSH and CDR2 LQKENI. The CDR3 length is 18 residues. V lost 0 bases to trimming and J lost 2 bases, with 16 bases between them. The CDR3 loop is CASSPPNRPQRNTGELFF. DNA for the CDR3: TGTGCCAGCTCACCACCGAACAGACCCCAAAGAAACACCGGGGAGCTGTTTTTT.

The chain carries TRBV7-9 and TRBJ1-4, with D hard to call. The length of the CDR3 is 15 residues. Per germline, CDR1 SEHNR and CDR2 FQNEAQ (reference sequence). V shed 4 bases and J shed 4 bases, with 13 bases lying between them. The CDR3 here is CASSSATGNNEKLFF. The CDR3 DNA sequence: TGTGCCAGCAGCTCAGCGACGGGGAATAATGAAAAACTGTTTTTT.

The chain combines TRBV4-1 with TRBJ2-5; 9 bases are shared with TRBD1. The J segment lost 1 base and the V segment lost 3 bases, leaving 12 bases of the junction unmatched. The length of the CDR3 is 18 residues. Germline CDR1 is MGHRA and CDR2 is YSYEKL. This CDR3 reads CASSQPPYRGHSQETQYF. DNA of the CDR3: TGCGCCAGCAGCCAGCCCCCCTACAGGGGGCACAGCCAAGAGACCCAGTACTTC.

This clone has just a few counts. The chain combines TRBV9 with TRBJ2-7; TRBD2 is a possible D gene (5 bases). Deletions cut 4 bases from V and 3 bases from J, with 17 bases between. The germline gives CDR1 SGDLS, CDR2 YYNGEE. This CDR3 has 15 residues. CDR3 bases: TGTGCCAGCAGCCCCGACCTAGAACGGGGCTACGAGCAGTACTTC. As protein: CASSPDLERGYEQYF.

The chain recombines TRBV3-1 (or the pseudogene TRBV3-2) with TRBJ1-3, with D possibly matching TRBD1 (5 bases). The CDR3 totals 13 residues. Trimming removed 6 bases from V and 4 bases from J, with 10 bases in between. Germline V gene sequence: CDR1 LGHDT, CDR2 YNNKEL (reference sequence). CDR3 in DNA: TGTGCCAGCAGTCTAGGGGAAGGAAACACCATATATTTT. Amino acid sequence: CASSLGEGNTIYF.

The chain carries TRBV28 and TRBJ2-7, with D maybe TRBD1 (6 bases). Germline lookup yields CDR1 MDHEN and CDR2 SYDVKM. The CDR3 spans 15 residues. Trimming removed 5 bases from V and 5 bases from J, with 19 bases in between. The CDR3 DNA follows: TGTGCCAGCAGTCCAACCGGGACAAGGTTCCACGAGCAGTACTTC. Its protein product is CASSPTGTRFHEQYF.

The rearrangement uses TRBV19 and TRBJ1-1, with D possibly TRBD1 on 6 matching bases. The germline CDR1 and CDR2 sequences are LNHDA and SQIVND (reference sequence). Trimming stripped 6 bases from V and 11 bases from J, with 19 bases between. The CDR3 runs 13 residues. The CDR3 sequence: CASRHHGTLEAFF. The DNA for the CDR3 is TGTGCCAGTAGGCACCACGGGACACTAGAGGCTTTCTTT.

The rearrangement uses TRBV24-1 and TRBJ2-3; 7 positions agree with TRBD2. The germline gives CDR1 KGHDR, CDR2 SFDVKD. This CDR3 region has 16 residues. The junction had 6 bases not matched to a gene; V was cut back by 3 bases and J by 1 base. In nucleotides, the CDR3 is TGTGCCACCAGTGATGAAAGCGGGGTGGGCACAGATACGCAGTATTTT. It is translated as CATSDESGVGTDTQYF.

This chain links TRBV7-2 with TRBJ2-1, with D hard to call. With 5 bases removed from V and 9 bases from J, the gap between germline ends came to 23 bases. Looked up from germline, CDR1 is SGHTA and CDR2 is FQGNSA. The CDR3 spans 16 residues. CDR3 nucleotide sequence: TGTGCCAGCAGCCCGACCGCCTACAGCCCTCGTTCTGAGCAGTTCTTC. Its protein is CASSPTAYSPRSEQFF.